The following is a TCR beta chain sequence with its context. Antigen unknown. This CDR3 comprises 13 residues. The ends were cut back, 6 bases at V and 10 bases at J, with 16 bases in the middle. Germline CDR1 and CDR2: MNHEY and SVGAGI. The PCR had 60 Vbeta and 13 Jbeta primers. Generated by immunoSEQ multiplex PCR, the TCRdb table keeps only in-frame clones and is missing some. The sample includes 150,000 to 200,000 clones, about four fifths of them seen just once. The sample originates from a study of cytomegalovirus exposure and HLA in healthy donors. Notes on the study in general: The only immune exposure information that was available was CMV serostatus.

V is TRBV6-5 and J is TRBJ2-1, with D maybe TRBD1 (5 bases). This TCR came from a woman aged 18 to 35 in good health and CMV-seropositive. Sequencing was carried out using PBMCs. The CDR3 region is CASSQLRDSEQFF. The CDR3 DNA sequence: TGTGCCAGCAGCCAACTCAGGGATAGCGAGCAGTTCTTC.